These 18 T cell receptor beta chains came from one sample sequenced in a study of control samples from healthy donors and cancer patients. Data came from immunoSEQ multiplex PCR; TCRdb stores just in-frame clones and leaves some out. In the table there are some 150,000 clones, around 95% of which are singletons. The sample consisted of blood. All receptors derive from a man aged 35 to 55 in good health.

This chain links TRBV21-1 with TRBJ2-7; the D call of TRBD1 is as the table states it, not checked on the DNA. TRBV21-1 is a known pseudogene. The length of the CDR3 is 12 residues. CDR3 loop: CASSARVSEQYF. The CDR3 DNA sequence: TGTGCCAGCAGCGCCAGGGTGAGCGAGCAGTACTTC.

The J gene is TRBJ1-4, the V gene TRBV3-1 (or the pseudogene TRBV3-2), with D unresolved. CDR1 is LGHDT and CDR2 is YNNKEL in the germline V gene (reference sequence). Trimming removed 0 bases at V and 8 bases at J, with 13 bases between. The CDR3 covers 15 residues. In DNA form, the CDR3 reads TGTGCCAGCAGCCAAGATCAGGCAGGAGGCGAAAAACTGTTTTTT. It yields the protein CASSQDQAGGEKLFF.

This sequence joins TRBV7-2 and TRBJ1-5, with 7 bases aligning to TRBD1. V lost 1 base and J lost 5; bases outside the gene matches: 11. The CDR3 has 17 amino acids. CDR1 and CDR2 from the germline V gene are SGHTA and FQGNSA. CDR3 sequence (DNA): TGTGCCAGCAGCTTAGAGTACAGGGGAACGACGGATCAGCCCCAGCATTTT. This encodes CASSLEYRGTTDQPQHF.

This clone was recorded only once. Here the CDR3 DNA reads TGCGCCAGCAGCCAATCGTACAGGGTTTTTAGCTCTGGGGCCAACGTCCTGACTTTC. It encodes CASSQSYRVFSSGANVLTF. J is TRBJ2-6 and V is TRBV4-3; D is perhaps TRBD1 (6 bases). The CDR3 is made up of 19 amino acids. Trimming removed 2 bases from V and 0 bases from J, with 17 bases in between. Germline values: CDR1 LGHNA, CDR2 YSLEER.

This chain joins TRBV7-9 and TRBJ1-1; D gene uncertain. This CDR3 has 13 amino acids. The V and J ends lost 1 base and 2 bases respectively, with 5 bases between them. Per the germline V gene, CDR1 is SEHNR and CDR2 is FQNEAQ (reference sequence). CDR3 amino acids: CASSLGHNTEAFF. CDR3 DNA: TGTGCCAGCAGCTTAGGTCATAACACTGAAGCTTTCTTT.

The genes are TRBV6-1 and TRBJ2-7; perhaps TRBD1 as D (5 bases). This CDR3 region has 17 residues. Germline V lookup: CDR1 MNHNS, CDR2 SASEGT. Trimming stripped 1 base from V and 1 base from J, with 17 bases between. The CDR3, as DNA: TGTGCCAGCAGTGAAGGCCAGTTTGTAGGACAATCCTACGAGCAGTACTTC. This gives the protein CASSEGQFVGQSYEQYF.

The chain combines TRBV7-2 with TRBJ2-5; 11 bases match TRBD2. Germline V gene sequence: CDR1 SGHTA, CDR2 FQGNSA. The CDR3 runs to 14 residues. Germline trimming cut 3 bases from V and 6 bases from J; bases unmatched to any gene: 3. This chain's CDR3 is CASSFSGGAKTQYF. In DNA, the CDR3 is TGTGCCAGCAGCTTTAGCGGGGGGGCAAAGACCCAGTACTTC.

J is TRBJ1-2 and V is TRBV28, with D possibly being TRBD1 (6 bases). Germline V gene data show CDR1 as MDHEN and CDR2 as SYDVKM. This CDR3 has 13 residues. V gave up 4 bases and J gave up 6 bases, with 12 bases separating them. The CDR3: CASSSPRDNGYTF. CDR3 in DNA: TGTGCCAGCAGTTCCCCGCGGGACAATGGCTACACCTTC.

The chain employs TRBV6-1 and TRBJ1-6; TRBD1 matches at 8 bases. The ends lost 3 bases at V and 8 bases at J; junction bases unmatched: 12. Per germline, CDR1 MNHNS and CDR2 SASEGT. This CDR3 is 17 amino acids long. CDR3 residues: CASSEAGGWIKDSPLHF. The CDR3, as DNA: TGTGCCAGCAGTGAGGCAGGGGGCTGGATTAAGGATTCACCCCTCCACTTT.

The rearrangement links TRBV19 to TRBJ1-2, with TRBD1 matching over 8 bases. Germline-derived CDR1 and CDR2 are LNHDA and SQIVND (reference sequence). The CDR3 runs to 14 residues. Trimming took 1 base from V and 4 from J; bases not matched to a gene: 2. CDR3 loop: CASSIAGQGYGYTF. The CDR3 bases are TGTGCCAGTAGTATAGCAGGACAGGGCTATGGCTACACCTTC. The full variable domain, its missing parts supplied by reference TRBV19 and TRBJ1-2, is DGGITQSPKYLFRKEGQNVTLSCEQNLNHDAMYWYRQDPGQGLRLIYYSQIVNDFQKGDIAEGYSVSREKKESFPLTVTSAQKNPTAFYLCASSIAGQGYGYTFGSGTRLTVV.

V gene TRBV9 combines with J gene TRBJ1-3; D not certain. The CDR3 length is 13 residues. V was pared by 3 bases and J by 0 bases, with 4 bases between. Germline V gene sequence: CDR1 SGDLS, CDR2 YYNGEE. The CDR3 nucleotides read TGTGCCAGCAGCGGGTACTCTGGAAACACCATATATTTT. This sequence encodes CASSGYSGNTIYF. Looking up the rest from reference TRBV9 and TRBJ1-3 gives the full variable domain: DSGVTQTPKHLITATGQRVTLRCSPRSGDLSVYWYQQSLDQGLQFLIQYYNGEERAKGNILERFSAQQFPDLHSELNLSSLELGDSALYFCASSGYSGNTIYFGEGSWLTVV.

The chain recombines TRBV24-1 with TRBJ1-3; 7 bases match TRBD1. The V gene's germline CDR1 is KGHDR and CDR2 SFDVKD. This CDR3 contains 12 residues. Trimming cost V 12 bases and J 2 bases; bases outside gene matches: 3. DNA for the CDR3: TGTGCCTCGCAGGGGGCTGGAAACACCATATATTTT. Translated: CASQGAGNTIYF.

This chain connects TRBV18 to TRBJ1-2; 8 nucleotides match TRBD1. This CDR3 is 20 amino acids long. With 1 base clipped from V and 0 bases from J, the junction kept 16 bases outside the gene matches. Germline CDR1 KGHSH, CDR2 LQKENI. CDR3 amino acids: CASSPLRDRGLRIANYGYTF. DNA of the CDR3: TGTGCCAGCTCACCACTTCGTGACAGGGGCCTACGAATAGCTAACTATGGCTACACCTTC. Filled out from reference TRBV18 and TRBJ1-2, the complete variable domain reads NAGVMQNPRHLVRRRGQEARLRCSPMKGHSHVYWYRQLPEEGLKFMVYLQKENIIDESGMPKERFSAEFPKEGPSILRIQQVVRGDSAAYFCASSPLRDRGLRIANYGYTFGSGTRLTVV.

The chain recombines TRBV7-9 with TRBJ2-7; possible D gene TRBD1, 6 bases. The CDR3 length is 13 residues. Trimming took off 5 bases at V and 5 bases at J, with 13 bases between the two ends. Germline CDR1 and CDR2: SEHNR and FQNEAQ (reference sequence). The CDR3 DNA reads as TGTGCCAGCAGCCAACAGGGTTACGACGAGCAGTACTTC. This encodes CASSQQGYDEQYF.

The chain links TRBV6-5 to TRBJ1-6; the match to TRBD1 covers 7 bases. The V gene's germline CDR1 is MNHEY and CDR2 SVGAGI. The ends lost 6 bases at V and 7 bases at J; junction bases unmatched: 3. CDR3 length equals 13 residues. DNA for the CDR3: TGTGCCAGCAGGACAGGGAAGAATTCACCCCTCCACTTT. Translation: CASRTGKNSPLHF.

This clone was seen just once. The chain carries TRBV5-4 and TRBJ1-2, with a tentative D call TRBD1 (6 bases). CDR3 size: 14 residues. The V gene lost 3 bases and the J gene lost 6 bases, with 15 bases spanning the gap. Per germline, CDR1 SGHNT and CDR2 YYREEE (reference sequence). The CDR3 sequence is CASSSGGGRNGYTF. In nucleotides, the CDR3 is TGTGCCAGCAGCTCGGGCGGGGGGCGGAATGGCTACACCTTC.

The chain employs TRBV5-6 and TRBJ2-7; D is unresolved. The CDR3 is 13 amino acids. Germline V CDR1 and CDR2: SGHDT, YYEEEE. Trimming stripped 1 base from V and 0 bases from J, with 5 bases between. The CDR3 DNA is TGTGCCAGCAGCTTGCAAGACTCCTACGAGCAGTACTTC. Translated, it gives CASSLQDSYEQYF.

CDR3 in amino acids: CASSYSLAGGPVGANVLTF. The DNA for the CDR3 is TGTGCCAGCAGTTACTCCCTAGCGGGGGGGCCCGTGGGGGCCAACGTCCTGACTTTC. V gene TRBV6-2 or TRBV6-3 combines with J gene TRBJ2-6; TRBD2 aligns across 12 bases. J gave up 4 bases and V 0 bases, and 7 bases lay outside the gene matches. The CDR3 is 19 residues long. Per germline, CDR1 MNHEY and CDR2 SVGEGT.